What follows describes a single TCR beta chain. A junction boundary mismatches the germline segment, possibly from a read error. The sample belongs to a study of OX40 agonist ivuxolimab in advanced cancers. This table comes from immunoSEQ multiplex PCR, and its TCRdb copy is limited to in-frame clones, with some not included. This table has about 70,000 clones, roughly 84% appearing once. This CDR3 spans 16 amino acids. Germline V gene data show CDR1 as KGHSH and CDR2 as LQKENI. The material sequenced was CD4+ or CD8+ T cells sorted from blood, taken in a trial of the OX40 agonist ivuxolimab. This clonotype was sampled from an adult with an advanced solid tumor such as melanoma, head and neck, liver or kidney cancer. This sequence joins TRBV18 and TRBJ1-3; TRBD1 might be the D (6 bases). The CDR3 reads CASSPPGQLGVDTIYF. Here the CDR3 DNA reads TGTGCCAGCTCTCCACCGGGACAACTAGGGGTGGACACCATATATTTT. Looking up the rest from reference TRBV18 and TRBJ1-3 gives the full variable domain: NAGVMQNPRHLVRRRGQEARLRCSPMKGHSHVYWYRQLPEEGLKFMVYLQKENIIDESGMPKERFSAEFPKEGPSILRIQQVVRGDSAAYFCASSPPGQLGVDTIYFGEGSWLTVV.